This T cell receptor (beta chain) was sequenced in a study of blood T cell repertoires in COVID-19. For the study at large: Material from acute and convalescent COVID-19 was sourced from the United States, Italy and Spain.

The germline V gene encodes CDR1 MGHDK and CDR2 SYGVNS. With 6 bases clipped from V and 4 bases from J, the junction kept 7 bases outside the gene matches. This CDR3 has 15 residues. TCRdb's table, derived via immunoSEQ multiplex PCR, lists solely in-frame clones and lacks some. This sample has 350,000 to 500,000 clones, with around nine tenths found just once. Cohort assignment relied on participant-reported clinical history. Source material: PBMCs or T cells enriched from blood (not recorded which). The chain joins TRBV25-1 to TRBJ2-1; 9 bases align to TRBD1. This receptor was obtained from a woman under 30 who had been exposed to COVID-19. The CDR3 sequence: CASSITGTGYNEQFF. CDR3 sequence (DNA): TGTGCCAGCAGCATAACCGGGACAGGGTACAATGAGCAGTTCTTC.